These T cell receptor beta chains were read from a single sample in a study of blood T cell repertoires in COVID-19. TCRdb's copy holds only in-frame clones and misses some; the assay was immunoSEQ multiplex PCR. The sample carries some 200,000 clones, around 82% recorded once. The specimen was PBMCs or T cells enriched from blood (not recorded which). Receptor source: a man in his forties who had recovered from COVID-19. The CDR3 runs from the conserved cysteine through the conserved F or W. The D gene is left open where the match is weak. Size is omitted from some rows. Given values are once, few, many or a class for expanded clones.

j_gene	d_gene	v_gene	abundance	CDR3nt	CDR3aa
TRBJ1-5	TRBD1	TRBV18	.	TGTGCCAGCTCACCCCGGAGGGACAGGCTCGGTCAGCCCCAGCATTTT	CASSPRRDRLGQPQHF
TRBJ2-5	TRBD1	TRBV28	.	TGTGCCAGCAGACAGACAGGGGCTCGGGAGACCCAGTACTTC	CASRQTGARETQYF
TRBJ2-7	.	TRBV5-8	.	TGTGCCAGCAGCTTTGTAAGGGGCGGCTACGAGCAGTACTTC	CASSFVRGGYEQYF
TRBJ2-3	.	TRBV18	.	TGTGCCAGCTCACCGCTCGGGGCAGATACGCAGTATTTT	CASSPLGADTQYF
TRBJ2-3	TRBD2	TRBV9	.	TGTGCCAGCAGCGTAGGAAATAGCGGGAAGGGTAGCGCAGATACGCAGTATTTT	CASSVGNSGKGSADTQYF
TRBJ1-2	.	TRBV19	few	TGTGCCAGTAGTATTGAACCACTGCGAGGTGGCTACACCTTC	CASSIEPLRGGYTF
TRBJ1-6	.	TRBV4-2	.	TGTGCCAGCAGCCAAGTCCAGGCAGCTACCATGTATAATTCACCCCTCCACTTT	CASSQVQAATMYNSPLHF
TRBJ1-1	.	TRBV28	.	TGTGCCAGCAGGGTGTCCGGGTCCTACACTGAAGCTTTCTTT	CASRVSGSYTEAFF
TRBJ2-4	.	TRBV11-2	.	TGTGCCAGCACCTCCCAAAACATTCAGTACTTC	CASTSQNIQYF
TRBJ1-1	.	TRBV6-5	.	TGTGCCAGTACTACGGCGAACACTGAAGCTTTCTTT	CASTTANTEAFF
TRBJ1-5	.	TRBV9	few	TGTGCCAGCAGCGAAGGGGGTAACCAGCCCCAGCATTTT	CASSEGGNQPQHF
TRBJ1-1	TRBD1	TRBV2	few	TGTGCCAGCAGGGGGGACAGTAACACTGAAGCTTTCTTT	CASRGDSNTEAFF
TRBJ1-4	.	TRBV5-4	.	TGTGCCAGCAGCTTACGCGGCGACTGGAGTGAAAAACTGTTTTTT	CASSLRGDWSEKLFF
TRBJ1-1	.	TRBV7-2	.	TGTGCCAGCAGCTTAGGGAGGGCACTCACTGAAGCTTTCTTT	CASSLGRALTEAFF
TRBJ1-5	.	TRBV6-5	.	TGTGCCAGCAGCCAAGCCTACAGCAGCAATCAGCCCCAGCATTTT	CASSQAYSSNQPQHF
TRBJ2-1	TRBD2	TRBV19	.	TGTGCCAGTAGTATAGACGGGCGGGAGGCTTACAATGAGCAGTTCTTC	CASSIDGREAYNEQFF
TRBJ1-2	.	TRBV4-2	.	TGTGCCAGCAGCTCCGTCCGGGGGGCCTTCGGGTATGGCTACACCTTC	CASSSVRGAFGYGYTF
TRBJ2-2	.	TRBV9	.	TGTGCCAGCAGCACCGACGAGGGAGGGGAGCTGTTTTTT	CASSTDEGGELFF
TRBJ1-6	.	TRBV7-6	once	TGTGCCAGCAGCTTAACTATCAGTTCACCCCTCCACTTT	CASSLTISSPLHF
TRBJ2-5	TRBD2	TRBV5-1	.	TGCGCCAGCAGAACTAGCGGGAGACCAGAGACCCAGTACTTC	CASRTSGRPETQYF